These 16 T cell receptor beta chains were all obtained from the same sample, sequenced in a study of OX40 agonist ivuxolimab in advanced cancers. Libraries were prepared through the immunoSEQ multiplex PCR assay. TCRdb mirrors the immuneACCESS table, restricted to in-frame sequences. Some clones are absent from its copies; in checked studies, under half trace to an unresolved V gene, and the reason for the others is unknown. In this sample the table shows roughly 23,000 clones, over 80% of which occur a single time. Around 18% of the sample is in the top ten clones. The starting material was CD4+ or CD8+ T cells sorted from blood, obtained in a trial of the OX40 agonist ivuxolimab. These receptors were collected from an adult with an advanced solid tumor such as melanoma, head and neck, liver or kidney cancer.

Here the CDR3 reads CASSPWGAGASREGFGDEKLFF. The CDR3, as DNA: TGTGCCAGCAGCCCCTGGGGGGCAGGGGCCTCAAGAGAAGGTTTCGGGGATGAAAAACTGTTTTTT. This chain uses TRBV7-4 with TRBJ1-4; weak D call: TRBD1 (6 bases). From germline, CDR1 is SGHVT and CDR2 SQSDAQ. This CDR3 contains 22 residues. V lost 5 bases and J 6 bases, leaving 37 bases between the germline ends.

The genes are TRBV30 and TRBJ2-6, with D perhaps matching TRBD1 or TRBD2 (5 bases each). This CDR3 has 17 amino acids. The germline V gene has CDR1 GTSNPN and CDR2 SVGIG (reference sequence). V lost 3 bases and J lost 1, with 16 bases in between. The CDR3 DNA reads TGTGCCTGGAGGCCGGGGCCCTTGGGGTCTGGGGCCAACGTCCTGACTTTC. Its protein product is CAWRPGPLGSGANVLTF.

This clone was counted once. The rearrangement links TRBV5-1 to TRBJ1-5, with D hard to call. The V gene lost 2 bases and the J gene lost 0 bases, with 12 bases spanning the gap. The CDR3 loop spans 16 amino acids. The germline V gene has CDR1 SGHRS and CDR2 YFSETQ. The CDR3: CASSFYGRDSNQPQHF. CDR3 DNA: TGCGCCAGCAGCTTTTACGGACGGGATAGCAATCAGCCCCAGCATTTT.

This clone is medium-sized by share. The chain combines TRBV5-6 with TRBJ2-2, with D perhaps matching TRBD1 or TRBD2 (6 bases each). The V gene's germline CDR1 is SGHDT and CDR2 YYEEEE. The V and J ends lost 0 bases and 3 bases respectively, with 15 bases between them. The CDR3 runs 17 residues. The CDR3 loop is CASSLAAEGVDTGELFF. Written as DNA, the CDR3 is TGTGCCAGCAGCTTGGCCGCGGAGGGGGTTGACACCGGGGAGCTGTTTTTT.

The chain links TRBV7-6 to TRBJ1-1; no clear D. CDR3 length: 15 amino acids. The V gene's germline CDR1 is SGHVS and CDR2 FNYEAQ. Trimming stripped 4 bases from V and 0 bases from J, with 12 bases between. The CDR3 DNA sequence: TGTGCCAGCAGCTCGGGTGGAGGGATGAACACTGAAGCTTTCTTT. It is translated as CASSSGGGMNTEAFF.

This clone was picked up one time. The chain uses TRBV7-8 and TRBJ1-1; no reliable D call. V was pared by 5 bases and J by 0 bases, with 16 bases between. CDR3 length: 16 amino acids. The germline gives CDR1 SGHVS, CDR2 FQNEAQ. The CDR3 region has the DNA TGTGCCAGCAGCCATCCCCTACCAGTCATGAACACTGAAGCTTTCTTT. This codes for CASSHPLPVMNTEAFF.

J is TRBJ1-5 and V is TRBV19; TRBD1 might be the D (5 bases). The CDR3 has 15 amino acids. V lost 7 bases to trimming and J lost 0 bases, with 13 bases between them. The germline V gene has CDR1 LNHDA and CDR2 SQIVND (reference sequence). The CDR3 DNA reads as TGTGCCAGTAAGGTGACAGTTACTAGCAATCAGCCCCAGCATTTT. This sequence encodes CASKVTVTSNQPQHF.

The V call is TRBV10-3, the J call TRBJ1-3; no firm D call. CDR3 length equals 13 residues. The ends were cut back, 4 bases at V and 0 bases at J, with 4 bases in the middle. Looked up from germline, CDR1 is ENHRY and CDR2 is SYGVKD. This CDR3 reads CAISVDSGNTIYF. CDR3 nucleotide sequence: TGTGCCATCAGTGTCGACTCTGGAAACACCATATATTTT.

The rearrangement uses TRBV5-1 and TRBJ1-1, with D tentatively TRBD1 (5 bases). The CDR3 sequence is 16 residues long. Germline CDR1 reads SGHRS; CDR2 reads YFSETQ. Trimming removed 4 bases from V and 0 bases from J, with 16 bases in between. The CDR3 protein is CASSRRGATMNTEAFF. CDR3 DNA sequence: TGCGCCAGCAGCCGGCGAGGGGCAACGATGAACACTGAAGCTTTCTTT.

The chain employs TRBV9 and TRBJ2-3; 9 bases agree with TRBD1. The germline CDR1 and CDR2 sequences are SGDLS and YYNGEE. With V trimmed by 4 bases and J by 1 base, 7 bases remained unmatched. The CDR3 is 16 amino acids. This CDR3 is CASSLGQGGGTDTQYF. The CDR3 DNA sequence: TGTGCCAGCAGCCTGGGACAGGGAGGCGGCACAGATACGCAGTATTTT.

V and J are TRBV14 and TRBJ2-3, with unresolved D. Germline values: CDR1 SGHDN, CDR2 FVKESK. V was shortened by 2 bases and J by 2 bases, with 11 bases between the two germline ends. The CDR3 has 15 amino acids. CDR3 loop: CASSQKGFLTDTQYF. In DNA form, the CDR3 reads TGTGCCAGCAGCCAAAAGGGCTTCCTCACAGATACGCAGTATTTT.

The chain carries TRBV7-9 and TRBJ2-2, with unresolved D. CDR1 SEHNR and CDR2 FQNEAQ come from the germline V gene (reference sequence). The CDR3 length is 14 residues. V lost 5 bases, J lost 4 bases, and 11 bases lay in between. CDR3 region: CASSPGSSTGELFF. The CDR3 DNA is TGTGCCAGCAGCCCCGGCAGTTCCACCGGGGAGCTGTTTTTT.

The chain combines TRBV6-1 with TRBJ1-2; D gene uncertain. Trimming removed 5 bases from V and 2 bases from J, with 9 bases in between. This CDR3 comprises 13 residues. In germline, CDR1 is MNHNS, CDR2 SASEGT. CDR3 DNA sequence: TGTGCCAGCAGTTCTGACGGAAACTATGGCTACACCTTC. Translating gives CASSSDGNYGYTF.

The rearrangement links TRBV2 to TRBJ2-7; D gene unclear. V dropped 1 base and J dropped 3 bases, with 10 bases sitting between them. The CDR3 spans 14 residues. The germline CDR1 and CDR2 sequences are SNHLY and FYNNEI. In DNA, the CDR3 is TGTGCCAGCAGTGAAGAAGACGAGGACTACGAGCAGTACTTC. It is translated as CASSEEDEDYEQYF.

The chain has TRBV25-1 and TRBJ1-1; 10 bases are a match to TRBD1. Looked up from germline, CDR1 is MGHDK and CDR2 is SYGVNS. The CDR3 extends over 15 amino acids. The J segment lost 2 bases and the V segment lost 2 bases, leaving 2 bases of the junction unmatched. In DNA form, the CDR3 reads TGTGCCAGCAGTGAAAGGACAGGGGGTAACACTGAAGCTTTCTTT. As protein: CASSERTGGNTEAFF.

The V call is TRBV5-1, the J call TRBJ1-2; no reliable D call. Trimming shortened V by 0 bases and J by 7 bases, and 10 bases separated the two germline ends. The CDR3 length is 13 residues. Germline lookup yields CDR1 SGHRS and CDR2 YFSETQ. The CDR3 nucleotides are TGCGCCAGCAGCTTGGGTACCACCCGTGGCTACACCTTC. Encoded protein: CASSLGTTRGYTF.